Listed below are T cell receptor beta chains from one sample, sequenced in a study of OX40 agonist ivuxolimab in advanced cancers. Measured with immunoSEQ multiplex PCR; TCRdb has only the in-frame clones, and not every one. This table holds around 95,000 clones, around 92% found once. This sample comprised CD4+ or CD8+ T cells sorted from blood, obtained in a trial of the OX40 agonist ivuxolimab. The receptors were gathered from an adult with an advanced solid tumor such as melanoma, head and neck, liver or kidney cancer. Each CDR3 is given with its conserved first and last residue. The order of the fields is D gene, clone size, J gene, V gene, CDR3 protein, CDR3 DNA. A D gene is named only where the DNA matches it firmly. The size field is filled for only some rows; it gives once, few, many or a size class.

>NA|NA|TRBJ1-5|TRBV30
CAWGGDGRQPQHF
TGTGCCTGGGGTGGGGACGGAAGGCAGCCCCAGCATTTT
>NA|NA|TRBJ1-4|TRBV10-3
CAANRKMARGDEKLFF
TGTGCCGCAAACCGAAAGATGGCCCGGGGGGATGAAAAACTGTTTTTT
>NA|once|TRBJ2-1|TRBV7-6
CASSLAGGSNEQFF
TGTGCCAGCAGCTTAGCGGGCGGAAGCAATGAGCAGTTCTTC
>NA|NA|TRBJ1-5|TRBV7-2
CASSLLNQPQHF
TGTGCCAGCAGCCTCCTCAATCAGCCCCAGCATTTT
>NA|NA|TRBJ2-5|TRBV5-6
CASSLGPRQTQYF
TGTGCCAGCAGCTTAGGCCCCAGGCAGACCCAGTACTTC
>TRBD2|NA|TRBJ2-3|TRBV29-1
CSVEIPSGTITIDTQYF
TGCAGCGTTGAAATCCCTAGCGGCACAATAACGATAGATACGCAGTATTTT
>NA|NA|TRBJ2-5|TRBV6-6
CASSYVQETQYF
TGTGCCAGCAGTTACGTCCAAGAGACCCAGTACTTC
>NA|NA|TRBJ2-7|TRBV28
CASSLWQSEQYF
TGTGCCAGCAGTTTATGGCAGTCCGAGCAGTACTTC
>TRBD1|NA|TRBJ1-3|TRBV9
CASSAQGGVNSGNTIYF
TGTGCCAGCAGCGCCCAGGGGGGGGTGAACTCTGGAAACACCATATATTTT
>NA|NA|TRBJ1-2|TRBV28
CASSIPTGGHGYTF
TGTGCCAGCAGTATACCCACGGGGGGCCATGGCTACACCTTC
>NA|NA|TRBJ1-2|TRBV7-2
CASESGNWDGYTF
TGTGCCAGCGAGTCAGGGAATTGGGATGGCTACACCTTC
>NA|once|TRBJ1-5|TRBV6-5
CASSYSGDQPQHF
TGTGCCAGCAGTTACTCGGGAGATCAGCCCCAGCATTTT
>NA|NA|TRBJ2-3|TRBV6-1
CASSGRTDTDTQYF
TGTGCCAGCAGTGGGAGGACTGACACAGATACGCAGTATTTT
>TRBD2|NA|TRBJ2-3|TRBV6-1
CASSTGLVHTDTQYF
TGTGCCAGCAGTACTGGACTAGTCCACACAGATACGCAGTATTTT
>NA|once|TRBJ1-5|TRBV30
CAWSVRGGGQPQHF
TGTGCCTGGAGTGTGAGGGGGGGCGGTCAGCCCCAGCATTTT
>NA|NA|TRBJ1-5|TRBV9
CASSVGGANQPQHF
TGTGCCAGCAGCGTAGGAGGGGCCAATCAGCCCCAGCATTTT
>NA|NA|TRBJ1-2|TRBV19
CASKLANYGYTF
TGTGCCAGTAAACTCGCTAACTATGGCTACACCTTC
>TRBD2|NA|TRBJ2-5|TRBV5-4
CASSPGRSSQETQYF
TGTGCCAGCAGCCCCGGGAGGTCGTCCCAAGAGACCCAGTACTTC
>NA|NA|TRBJ2-2|TRBV5-1
CASSPNPGDTGELFF
TGCGCCAGCAGCCCAAACCCGGGGGACACCGGGGAGCTGTTTTTT
>NA|NA|TRBJ2-3|TRBV9
CASSVQGSTDTQYF
TGTGCCAGCAGCGTTCAGGGAAGCACAGATACGCAGTATTTT
>TRBD2|NA|TRBJ2-3|TRBV28
CASSLEAGGTDTQYF
TGTGCCAGCAGTTTAGAAGCGGGAGGCACAGATACGCAGTATTTT
>NA|NA|TRBJ1-1|TRBV6-1
CASSDQQETEAFF
TGTGCCAGCAGTGATCAACAGGAAACTGAAGCTTTCTTT
>NA|NA|TRBJ1-5|TRBV2
CASTRQSSNQPQHF
TGTGCCAGCACCCGACAGTCGAGCAATCAGCCCCAGCATTTT
>NA|NA|TRBJ2-3|TRBV30
CASVRTAGTDTQYF
TGTGCCTCGGTAAGAACGGCGGGCACAGATACGCAGTATTTT
>NA|NA|TRBJ1-3|TRBV18
CASSPSTGFLSSGNTIYF
TGTGCCAGCTCACCATCTACAGGATTCCTAAGCTCTGGAAACACCATATATTTT